Listed here are 10 T cell receptor beta chains from one sample, sequenced in a study of shared clonotypes between healthy human individuals. This table comes from immunoSEQ multiplex PCR, and its TCRdb copy is limited to in-frame clones, with some not included. The table records 2 million to 2.5 million clones, 93% of them present only once. What was sequenced was naive CD4+ T cells from PBMCs. Subset here: CD45RA+ positively selected. The source is a man between 18 and 29 years old in good health. Some clones in this sample may be carry-over from other donors' samples.

As to this clone: A read error may be the cause here, since a much bigger clone is one base away. In the same sample, other DNA sequences code for this CDR3. CDR3 protein: CASSYDRNQPQHF. DNA for the CDR3: TGTGCCAGCAGTTACGATAGAAATCAGCCCCAGCATTTT. The chain joins TRBV6-6 to TRBJ1-5; D is undetermined. The CDR3 is 13 residues long. Germline CDR1 is MNHNY and CDR2 is SVGAGI (reference sequence). Trimming stripped 2 bases from V and 4 bases from J, with 6 bases between.

The V call is TRBV30, the J call TRBJ1-1; a possible D gene is TRBD1 (5 bases). The CDR3 consists of 16 residues. With 5 bases removed from V and 1 base from J, the gap between germline ends came to 20 bases. CDR1 and CDR2 (germline): GTSNPN, SVGIG (reference sequence). As DNA, the CDR3 is TGTGCCTGGTCTCACCGGGCCCCTGGGGCGAACACTGAAGCTTTCTTT. It is translated as CAWSHRAPGANTEAFF. Full variable domain (rest looked up from reference TRBV30 and TRBJ1-1): SQTIHQWPATLVQPVGSPLSLECTVEGTSNPNLYWYRQAAGRGLQLLFYSVGIGQISSEVPQNLSASRPQDRQFILSSKKLLLSDSGFYLCAWSHRAPGANTEAFFGQGTRLTVV.

The chain employs TRBV12-5 and TRBJ2-3, with TRBD2 matching over 8 bases. Trimming at V came to 0 bases and at J to 3 bases, leaving 5 bases not matched to a gene. CDR1 and CDR2 (germline): LGHNT, FRNRAP. The CDR3 covers 16 residues. The CDR3 reads CASGLVLRLATDTQYF. In DNA, the CDR3 is TGTGCTAGTGGTTTGGTACTAAGACTAGCGACAGATACGCAGTATTTT. The whole variable domain, filled in from reference TRBV12-5 and TRBJ2-3, reads DARVTQTPRHKVTEMGQEVTMRCQPILGHNTVFWYRQTMMQGLELLAYFRNRAPLDDSGMPKDRFSAEMPDATLATLKIQPSEPRDSAVYFCASGLVLRLATDTQYFGPGTRLTVL.

The rearrangement joins TRBV6-6 to TRBJ2-3; 9 nucleotides align to TRBD1. The CDR3 contains 13 residues. V shed 6 bases and J 4 bases; nucleotides not matched to a gene: 2. CDR1 is MNHNY and CDR2 is SVGAGI in the germline V gene (reference sequence). The CDR3 loop reads CASRQGAADTQYF. For the CDR3, the DNA is TGTGCCAGCAGACAGGGGGCCGCAGATACGCAGTATTTT.

The CDR3 loop reads CASSLSETGGLAYEQYF. The CDR3 DNA follows: TGTGCCAGCAGCTTGTCAGAGACAGGGGGCCTTGCCTACGAGCAGTACTTC. This chain links TRBV7-3 with TRBJ2-7; 10 bases are a match to TRBD1. This CDR3 is built from 17 residues. After removal of 3 bases from V and 2 bases from J, the junction contained 10 bases not matched to a gene. Germline values: CDR1 SGHTA, CDR2 FQGTGA.

The V call is TRBV28, the J call TRBJ2-5; TRBD1 matches 8 bases. The J call could be wrong; TRBJ2-7 is a better fit for the DNA end. Looked up from germline, CDR1 is MDHEN and CDR2 is SYDVKM. This CDR3 comprises 16 residues. CDR3 sequence reads: CASSLLDRAMSYEQYF. CDR3 bases: TGTGCCAGCAGTTTATTGGACAGGGCCATGTCCTACGAGCAGTACTTC.

The CDR3 DNA is TGTGCCAGCAGCGTAGCTGTGGGGTTAGGGAATGAGCAGTTCTTC. Amino acid sequence: CASSVAVGLGNEQFF. The J gene is TRBJ2-1, the V gene TRBV9; no clear D gene. CDR3 length equals 15 residues. Looked up from germline, CDR1 is SGDLS and CDR2 is YYNGEE. V was cut by 0 bases and J by 7 bases, with 14 bases left in between.

The chain joins TRBV4-3 to TRBJ1-4; the D gene is possibly TRBD1 (6 bases). V was trimmed by 1 base and J by 0 bases, leaving 12 bases between them. Looked up from germline, CDR1 is LGHNA and CDR2 is YSLEER. CDR3 length equals 17 residues. Written as DNA, the CDR3 is TGCGCCAGCAGCCAAGCAACCGGGACACCAACTAATGAAAAACTGTTTTTT. Its protein is CASSQATGTPTNEKLFF.

This clone was counted only a few times. The rearrangement uses TRBV2 and TRBJ2-7; 8 nucleotides align to TRBD2. In germline, CDR1 is SNHLY, CDR2 FYNNEI. There are 14 residues in the CDR3. Germline trimming cut 4 bases from V and 7 bases from J; bases unmatched to any gene: 9. The CDR3 spells CASSGTSGAGEQYF. DNA for the CDR3: TGTGCCAGCAGTGGTACTAGCGGAGCAGGGGAGCAGTACTTC.

The rearrangement links TRBV4-3 to TRBJ1-2; D is uncertain. The CDR3 sequence is 14 residues long. In germline, CDR1 is LGHNA, CDR2 YSLEER. V dropped 4 bases and J dropped 8 bases, with 17 bases sitting between them. CDR3 region: CASSPSFGLRGYTF. The CDR3 DNA is TGCGCCAGCAGCCCTTCATTTGGACTGAGGGGCTACACCTTC.